Here is one T cell receptor beta chain with its context. Antigen specificity is unknown. Trimming shortened V by 0 bases and J by 7 bases, and 12 bases separated the two germline ends. CDR3 length: 15 amino acids. Germline-derived CDR1 and CDR2 are LNHNV and YYDKDF (reference sequence). This entry belongs to a study of cytomegalovirus exposure and HLA in healthy donors. Study findings and constraints: By a later analysis, the bulk of CMV-associated TCR beta chains appeared HLA-restricted. Indistinguishable V segments such as TRBV6-2 and TRBV6-3 were excluded. Earlier results showed most TCR beta V segments being productive about 87% or about 30% of the time.

Primers for the PCR totalled 60 Vbeta and 13 Jbeta. Profiling relied on immunoSEQ multiplex PCR, and the TCRdb table lists in-frame clones only, not all of them. Among some 140,000 clones listed, 80% were seen once. Specimen: PBMCs. The genes are TRBV15 and TRBJ2-2; possibly TRBD1 for D (6 bases). The clonotype comes from a male donor in good health and CMV-seropositive. CDR3 coding DNA: TGTGCCACCAGCAGAGATAGGGGGTCGATCGGGGAGCTGTTTTTT. Amino acids: CATSRDRGSIGELFF.